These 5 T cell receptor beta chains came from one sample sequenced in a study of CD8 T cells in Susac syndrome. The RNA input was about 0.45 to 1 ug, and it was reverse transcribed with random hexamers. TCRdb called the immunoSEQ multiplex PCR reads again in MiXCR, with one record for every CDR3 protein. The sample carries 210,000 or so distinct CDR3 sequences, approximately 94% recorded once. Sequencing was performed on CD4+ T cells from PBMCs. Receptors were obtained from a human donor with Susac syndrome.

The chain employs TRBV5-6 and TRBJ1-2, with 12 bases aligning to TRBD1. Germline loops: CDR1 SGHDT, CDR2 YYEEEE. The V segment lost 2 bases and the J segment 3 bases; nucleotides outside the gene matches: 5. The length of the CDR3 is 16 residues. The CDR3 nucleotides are TGTGCCAGCAGCTTCGCCGGGACAGGGGGCGACTATGGCTACACCTTC. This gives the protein CASSFAGTGGDYGYTF.

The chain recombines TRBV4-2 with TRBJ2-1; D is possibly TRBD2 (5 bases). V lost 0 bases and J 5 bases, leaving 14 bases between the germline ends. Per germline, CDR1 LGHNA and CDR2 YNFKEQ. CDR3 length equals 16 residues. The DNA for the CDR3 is TGTGCCAGCAGCCAAGAGGGCGGGCGACATAACAATGAGCAGTTCTTC. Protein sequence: CASSQEGGRHNNEQFF.

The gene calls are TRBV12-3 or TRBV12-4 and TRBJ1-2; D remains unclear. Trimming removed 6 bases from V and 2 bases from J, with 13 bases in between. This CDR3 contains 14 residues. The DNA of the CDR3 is TGTGCCAGCAGCCGTGAGAGTCGCAACTATGGCTACACCTTC. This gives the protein CASSRESRNYGYTF.

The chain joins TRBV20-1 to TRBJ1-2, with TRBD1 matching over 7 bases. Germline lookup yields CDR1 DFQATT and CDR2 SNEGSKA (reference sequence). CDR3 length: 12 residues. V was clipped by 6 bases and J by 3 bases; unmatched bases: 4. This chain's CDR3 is CSAGDRYYGYTF. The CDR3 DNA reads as TGCAGTGCCGGGGACAGATACTATGGCTACACCTTC.

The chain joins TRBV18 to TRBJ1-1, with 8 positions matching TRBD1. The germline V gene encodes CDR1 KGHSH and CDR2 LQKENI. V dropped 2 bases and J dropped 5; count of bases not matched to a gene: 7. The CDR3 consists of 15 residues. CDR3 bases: TGTGCCAGCTCACCAGAGGCCAGGGGGCAGACTGAAGCTTTCTTT. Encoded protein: CASSPEARGQTEAFF.